This entry concerns a single T cell receptor (beta chain). The data stem from a study of T cells in Graves' hyperthyroidism and ophthalmopathy. Fresh peripheral blood, roughly 9.8 ml of it, supplied the PBMCs. The investigators amplified TCR beta CDR3 regions from RNA transcripts. In the first-round RT-PCR of the TCR CDR3, the HTBI primer set was used. One entry per CDR3 protein, called by TCRdb with MiXCR from the multiplex PCR reads. The table lists 500,000 to 650,000 distinct CDR3 sequences, about 20% of them singletons, with about 45% in the top ten. The CDR3 sequence is 17 residues long. Germline V lookup: CDR1 LGHNA, CDR2 YSLEER. The V segment lost 0 bases and the J segment 5 bases; nucleotides outside the gene matches: 8.

This chain uses TRBV4-3 with TRBJ2-1, with TRBD1 matching over 9 bases. This TCR was recovered from a man aged 40-49 years with Graves' ophthalmopathy. Input material: blood. CDR3 sequence: CASSQDFGGQGHNEQFF. CDR3 coding DNA: TGCGCCAGCAGCCAAGATTTTGGGGGACAGGGACACAATGAGCAGTTCTTC.